This T cell receptor beta chain originates from a study of blood T cells in healthy people across ages. The study, taken as a whole, reports: Aged donors had fewer naive CD4+ cells and lower diversity than long-lived donors.

Peripheral blood, 9.5 to 10 milliliters per donor, was collected. As to this clonotype: Its antigen is still unknown.

Using a J-beta primer mix together with a sample-barcoded 5' primer, a second PCR was run for roughly 7 to 12 cycles. Each cDNA molecule, via a template-switch adaptor with 12 random nucleotides, was tagged. A minimum of 2.5 million CDR3-containing paired-end reads was obtained for each sample. TCRdb re-called the 5' RACE reads through MiXCR, storing one row per CDR3 protein. The repertoire consists of approximately 800,000 distinct CDR3 sequences, with 58% occurring once and the leading ten covering roughly 22%. The CDR3 is 11 amino acids. The V gene's germline CDR1 is DFQATT and CDR2 SNEGSKA (reference sequence). Trimming shortened V by 2 bases and J by 5 bases, and 6 bases separated the two germline ends.

The chain carries TRBV20-1 and TRBJ1-2; the D is unclear. The sequenced sample consisted of blood. The sequence was obtained from a man aged 25-40 years in good health. The CDR3 here is CSARLPYGYTF. DNA for the CDR3: TGCAGTGCTAGACTTCCTTATGGCTACACCTTC.